This T cell receptor beta chain was recovered during a study of T cell responses to AZD1222 COVID-19 vaccine (dated by TCRdb to 2020 to 2023). For the wider study: A total of roughly 240 trial participants underwent TCR sequencing, of whom roughly 210 received two doses of AZD1222 and some 25 received two doses of the MenACWY control vaccine. Trial participants were enrolled by age into 18-55, 56-69 and 70-plus year subgroups, with about 150, 28 and 57 TCR-sequenced participants respectively. Points the paper makes about the study in general: After two AZD1222 doses, both the breadth and the depth of spike-specific TCRs were significantly higher than at day 0 and than in MenACWY recipients. The vaccine-associated CD4 TCRs covered the entire spike protein, and the dominant responses fell in regions 160-218 and 743-854. Because no day 14 peak-response samples were available, the repertoires could be characterized only after the peak T cell response. Reportedly, close to half of the unique spike-specific TCRs recognized epitopes lying outside the regions that are mutated in the B.1.351 and B.1.1.7 variants. Most participants were white British and females outnumbered males, and the authors suggested that clonal diversity may have been underestimated. In the small 56-69-year group, the increase in depth fell short of significance, most likely because of low power. Conclusions about previously exposed vaccinees are limited because only six or seven AZD1222 recipients were SARS-CoV-2 seropositive at baseline.

The CDR3 regions of human TCRbeta chains were subjected to immunosequencing. Concerning the study's data processing: Repertoire TCRs were checked for matches against a reference library of SARS-CoV-2-specific TCRs that had been generated using the MIRA antigen-specificity platform. Breadth was defined as the fraction of unique TCRs that were SARS-CoV-2-associated. Depth was defined as the fraction of total T cells that were SARS-CoV-2-associated. Using the MIRA data, each spike-specific TCR was mapped to the spike region that the TCR reacts to and placed in a CD4 or CD8 class. Log10-transformed breadth and depth values were compared by one-way ANOVA with Sidak's multiple comparisons tests. The clones in this table, taken by TCRdb from immuneACCESS, are in-frame only. Not every clone is retained; where verified, under half of the shortfall comes from an unresolved V gene, and the cause of the rest is unknown. Clonal size and the V and J genes are those of that table, whereas D and trimming came from the DNA. Present in this sample are some 130,000 clones, about 85% of which were seen just once. The ten largest clones represent 2.6% of the sample.

The sample's time point label is to be understood as: about 28 days (+/-7) after the second vaccine dose. AZD1222 recipients with second doses at about 4 weeks or about 12 weeks were pooled, because spike-specific TCR depth and breadth did not differ between schedules. Vaccinee samples were obtained from the UK trials COV001 and COV002, which included a single-blind randomized controlled phase 2/3 trial of AZD1222 (ChAdOx1 nCoV-19) in healthy adults. For TCRbeta chain sequencing, PBMC samples from trial participants were taken at day 0 and at day 28 after the second dose. The CDR3 runs 13 amino acids, cysteine and phenylalanine included. CDR3 DNA is the only sequence kept; it has 39 bases, read in frame from the first base. In the germline V gene, CDR1 corresponds to MDHEN and CDR2 to SYDVKM. Trimming costs V 7 bases and J 4 bases, and their ends lie 13 bases apart. In the case of this clone: Its antigen is currently not known. No base quality information exists; no much larger clone differs at one position.

The TCR was taken from an adult who received the AZD1222 COVID-19 vaccine. The chain was built from TRBV28 and TRBJ1-2; possibly the D gene is TRBD1, per 5 matching bases. The sample consisted of peripheral blood, taken 28 days after the second AZD1222 dose. The CDR3: CASTSGRLYGYTF. The nucleotide sequence reads TGTGCCAGCACCTCGGGACGGCTCTATGGCTACACCTTC.